This T cell receptor beta chain derives from a study of siplizumab effects on memory and regulatory T cells. The study's findings and limits: Most proliferating CD4+ or CD8+ clones, roughly 75-95%, had no naive or memory assignment. With siplizumab, mappable alloreactive CD4+ clones averaged 68.8% Treg-derived, versus around 30% in controls.

A remark on this clone: Its specificity is unknown.

The protocol was immunoSEQ multiplex PCR, while the TCRdb copy is restricted to in-frame clones and leaves out a portion. The sample records 57,000 or so clones, about 92% being singletons. This receptor was taken from a human donor in good health. The sequencing sample was made of CD8+ T cells sorted from blood.

The chain's CDR3 is CSAQLQETQYF. The CDR3 bases are TGCAGCGCACAGCTCCAAGAGACCCAGTACTTC. V usage is TRBV29-1 and J usage is TRBJ2-5; no reliable D call. The CDR3 is 11 amino acids. Trimming cost V 7 bases and J 1 base, with 7 bases left between them. Germline V gene sequence: CDR1 SQVTM, CDR2 ANQGSEA.